The following is a T cell receptor beta chain sequence with its context. This record comes from a study of T-cell reconstitution after alpha-beta-depleted transplantation in children. Germline assignment: CDR1 DFQATT and CDR2 SNEGSKA (reference sequence). CDR3 length: 13 residues. V shed 4 bases, J shed 6 bases, and the junction held 6 bases outside the gene matches. Construction of the TCRbeta library involved unique molecular identifiers. TCRdb re-called the PCR reads through MiXCR, storing one row per CDR3 protein. The sample holds some 520,000 distinct CDR3 sequences, approximately 32% seen once. The TCR originated in a human donor who donated a stem cell graft to a child with aplastic anemia. This chain connects TRBV20-1 to TRBJ1-2, with 9 nucleotides matching TRBD1. The material was PBMCs from the stem cell graft donor, obtained from the stem cell graft. CDR3 amino acids: CSATVQGADGYTF. CDR3 sequence (DNA): TGCAGTGCTACCGTACAGGGGGCCGATGGCTACACCTTC.